A selection of T cell receptor beta chains follows, all from one sample in a study of a mutant IDH1 vaccine in newly diagnosed glioma. Their recognized antigens are unknown. Using immunoSEQ multiplex PCR, the repertoire was profiled, and TCRdb retains in-frame clones only, with some absent. The sample lists 31,000 or so clones, 78% occurring once. Sequenced here: PBMCs, sampled from a glioma patient whose treatment included an IDH1 peptide vaccine. These receptors were obtained from a woman aged 40-49 years with glioma. CDR3s include the opening cysteine and the closing phenylalanine or tryptophan. A D gene is named only where the DNA matches it firmly. Clone sizes are given selectively: once, few, many, or a class where the clone is expanded.

>TRBV15|14|TRBD1|TRBJ1-1|.
TGTGCCACCAGCTGGACAGGGAGAAACACTGAAGCTTTCTTT
CATSWTGRNTEAFF
>TRBV7-2|14|.|TRBJ1-1|.
TGTGCCAGCAGCCCTGGGACCCCGAGGACTGAAGCTTTCTTT
CASSPGTPRTEAFF
>TRBV6-6|11|.|TRBJ2-5|.
TGTGCCAGCAGTTACGGGGAGACCCAGTACTTC
CASSYGETQYF
>TRBV5-1|13|TRBD1|TRBJ1-6|.
TGCGCCAGCAGGACAGGGGAAAATTCACCCCTCCACTTT
CASRTGENSPLHF
>TRBV9|16|TRBD1|TRBJ2-7|.
TGTGCCAGCAGCGTAGCTCAGACAGGGGCCTCCTACGAGCAGTACTTC
CASSVAQTGASYEQYF
>TRBV30|14|TRBD2|TRBJ2-5|.
TGTGCCTGGGAGTGGGCCCAGCGGGGCGAGACCCAGTACTTC
CAWEWAQRGETQYF
>TRBV4-1|11|.|TRBJ1-1|few
TGCGCCAGCAGCGGGTACACTGAAGCTTTCTTT
CASSGYTEAFF
>TRBV10-1|12|.|TRBJ2-2|.
TGCGCCAGCACTATGGGGACCGGGGAGCTGTTTTTT
CASTMGTGELFF
>TRBV4-1|15|.|TRBJ1-1|.
TGCGCCAGCAGCCAAGATACGGATATGAACACTGAAGCTTTCTTT
CASSQDTDMNTEAFF
>TRBV2|15|.|TRBJ2-2|.
TGTGCCAGCAGTGAAGCGGGAGCCTCCGGCGGGGAGCTGTTTTTT
CASSEAGASGGELFF
>TRBV7-9|17|TRBD2|TRBJ2-3|.
TGTGCCAGCAGCGCCCTAACTAGCGGGGGACCCACAGATACGCAGTATTTT
CASSALTSGGPTDTQYF
>TRBV20-1|11|.|TRBJ1-2|few
TGCAGTGCTAGAGAGGGTCCGACTTTCACCTTC
CSAREGPTFTF